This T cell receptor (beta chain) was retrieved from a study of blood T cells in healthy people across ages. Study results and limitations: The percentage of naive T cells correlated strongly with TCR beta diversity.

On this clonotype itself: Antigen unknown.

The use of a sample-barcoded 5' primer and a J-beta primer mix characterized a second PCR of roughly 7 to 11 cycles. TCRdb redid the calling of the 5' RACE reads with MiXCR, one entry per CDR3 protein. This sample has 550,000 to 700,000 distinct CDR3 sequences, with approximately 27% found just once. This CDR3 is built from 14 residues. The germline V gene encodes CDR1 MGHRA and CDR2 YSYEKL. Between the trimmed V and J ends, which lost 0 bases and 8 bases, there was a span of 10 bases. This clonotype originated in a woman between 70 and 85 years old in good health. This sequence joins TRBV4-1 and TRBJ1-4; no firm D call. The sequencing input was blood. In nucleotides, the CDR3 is TGCGCCAGCAGCCAAGAAGCCACAGTGGAAAAACTGTTTTTT. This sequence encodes CASSQEATVEKLFF.